A single sample is the source of the 25 T cell receptor beta chains below, sequenced in a study of shared clonotypes between healthy human individuals. Produced via immunoSEQ multiplex PCR; TCRdb's table is partial and in-frame only. The repertoire holds just over 2,000,000 clones, with roughly 94% as singletons. Specimen: naive CD4+ T cells sorted from blood. The subset denotes: CD45RA+ positively selected. The receptors shown here come from a man aged 18 to 30 in good health.

The CDR3 region has the DNA TGTGCCAGCAGTGAAAGGGCGGACAGGGTACCATACGAGCAGTACTTC. Translation gives CASSERADRVPYEQYF. J is TRBJ2-7 and V is TRBV6-1, with TRBD1 matching over 8 bases. The CDR3 consists of 16 residues. Germline CDR1 and CDR2: MNHNS and SASEGT. V was clipped by 2 bases and J by 4 bases; unmatched bases: 10.

The V call is TRBV28, the J call TRBJ1-1, with 7 bases aligning to TRBD1. Germline V gene sequence: CDR1 MDHEN, CDR2 SYDVKM. The CDR3 runs 16 residues. V trimming: 5 bases; J trimming: 1 base; junction bases outside the gene matches: 10. CDR3 in amino acids: CASSPRAGTANTEAFF. The CDR3 coding sequence is TGTGCCAGCAGTCCGCGGGCCGGGACAGCGAACACTGAAGCTTTCTTT.

The V gene is TRBV19, the J gene TRBJ1-2; 7 nucleotides match TRBD1. The CDR3 consists of 16 residues. Germline CDR1 LNHDA, CDR2 SQIVND (reference sequence). The junction had 15 bases not matched to a gene; V was cut back by 3 bases and J by 8 bases. The CDR3: CASSITGTALERGYTF. In DNA form, the CDR3 reads TGTGCCAGTAGTATTACAGGGACAGCCTTGGAGAGGGGCTACACCTTC.

Notes on this clone: One end of the junction is discordant with germline, which a read error may explain. The chain recombines TRBV7-7 with TRBJ2-3, with no clear D. This CDR3 comprises 12 residues. Germline V gene lookup returns CDR1 SSHAT and CDR2 FNYEAQ (reference sequence). The CDR3 sequence: CASSLVADTQYF. CDR3 DNA: TGTGCTAGCAGCTTAGTGGCAGATACGCAGTATTTT.

The chain employs TRBV2 and TRBJ1-1; TRBD1 is a possible D gene (6 bases). The CDR3 has 13 residues. Looked up from germline, CDR1 is SNHLY and CDR2 is FYNNEI. Trimming left V 7 bases short and J 1 base short, with 10 bases between. The CDR3 nucleotides read TGTGCCAGCATGGGACACCCGAACACTGAAGCTTTCTTT. This gives the protein CASMGHPNTEAFF.

The gene calls are TRBV7-9 and TRBJ2-7; the D is unclear. Trimming removed 0 bases at V and 7 bases at J, with 13 bases between. Germline V gene data show CDR1 as SEHNR and CDR2 as FQNEAQ (reference sequence). The CDR3 sequence is 14 residues long. CDR3 DNA sequence: TGTGCCAGCAGCTTAGCGTCGACCTTCGGGGAGCAGTACTTC. This translates into CASSLASTFGEQYF.

The genes are TRBV14 and TRBJ1-6; 9 bases fit TRBD1. V lost 6 bases, J lost 10 bases, and 7 bases stayed unmatched. Germline assignment: CDR1 SGHDN and CDR2 FVKESK. CDR3 size: 14 residues. The chain's CDR3 is CASSQDRGGSPLHF. In DNA form, the CDR3 reads TGTGCCAGCAGTCAGGACAGGGGTGGATCACCCCTCCACTTT.

CDR3 in DNA: TGTGCCACCAAAGACCAGGGCGGGCTCCCAGAGACCCAGTACTTC. It translates to CATKDQGGLPETQYF. This sequence joins TRBV15 and TRBJ2-5; the D gene could be TRBD1 or TRBD2 (5 bases each). Deletions cut 7 bases from V and 4 bases from J, with 19 bases between. The length of the CDR3 is 15 residues. CDR1 LNHNV and CDR2 YYDKDF come from the germline V gene (reference sequence).

The V gene is TRBV5-1, the J gene TRBJ2-2, with D possibly TRBD1 on 6 matching bases. Deletions cut 4 bases from V and 4 bases from J, with 14 bases between. This CDR3 is built from 15 residues. Germline V lookup: CDR1 SGHRS, CDR2 YFSETQ. The CDR3 DNA follows: TGCGCCAGCAGCGCCAGGGGAACGGCCACCGGGGAGCTGTTTTTT. Its protein is CASSARGTATGELFF.

V and J are TRBV2 and TRBJ1-4, with D perhaps TRBD1 (6 bases). V lost 7 bases and J lost 7, with 22 bases in between. The length of the CDR3 is 16 residues. Germline CDR1 reads SNHLY; CDR2 reads FYNNEI. The CDR3 here is CASNPGQTKMGEKLFF. The CDR3, as DNA: TGTGCCAGCAACCCGGGACAAACCAAGATGGGTGAAAAACTGTTTTTT.

This clone was counted once. The chain has TRBV30 and TRBJ1-3, with a weak D call TRBD1 (6 bases). The V end was cut by 0 bases, the J end by 0 bases, with 12 bases between. The CDR3 contains 16 residues. Germline V gene sequence: CDR1 GTSNPN, CDR2 SVGIG (reference sequence). The CDR3 sequence is CAWSVPDRSSGNTIYF. The CDR3 DNA follows: TGTGCCTGGAGTGTACCCGACAGGAGCTCTGGAAACACCATATATTTT. The full variable domain, in which reference TRBV30 and TRBJ1-3 provide the parts outside the CDR3, is SQTIHQWPATLVQPVGSPLSLECTVEGTSNPNLYWYRQAAGRGLQLLFYSVGIGQISSEVPQNLSASRPQDRQFILSSKKLLLSDSGFYLCAWSVPDRSSGNTIYFGEGSWLTVV.

The chain uses TRBV2 and TRBJ2-3; D might be TRBD1 (5 bases). The CDR3 contains 15 residues. The germline V and J ends were trimmed by 4 bases and 4 bases, with 15 bases remaining between them. Per the germline V gene, CDR1 is SNHLY and CDR2 is FYNNEI. The CDR3 is CASSAVSPRADTQYF. CDR3 nucleotides: TGTGCCAGCAGTGCTGTCTCCCCCAGGGCAGATACGCAGTATTTT.

The DNA for the CDR3 is TGCGCCAGCAGCCAAGATGGAGGGGGCGGGGAGCTGTTTTTT. Its protein is CASSQDGGGGELFF. V and J are TRBV4-1 and TRBJ2-2, with D perhaps assigned TRBD1 or TRBD2 (6 bases each). Looked up from germline, CDR1 is MGHRA and CDR2 is YSYEKL. The CDR3 runs 14 residues. Trimming removed 0 bases from V and 7 bases from J, with 9 bases in between.

V gene TRBV5-1 combines with J gene TRBJ2-7; 8 bases align to TRBD1. The CDR3 sequence is 13 residues long. Germline loops: CDR1 SGHRS, CDR2 YFSETQ. V lost 3 bases, J lost 3 bases, and 2 bases stayed unmatched. CDR3 DNA sequence: TGCGCCAGCAGCTGGGGACAGGACTACGAGCAGTACTTC. Encoded protein: CASSWGQDYEQYF.

This chain links TRBV11-2 with TRBJ1-1; tentative D call: TRBD1 (6 bases). Germline V gene data show CDR1 as SGHAT and CDR2 as FQNNGV. This CDR3 is built from 15 residues. V was cut by 1 base and J by 5 bases, with 14 bases left in between. The CDR3 region has the DNA TGTGCCAGCAGCTTAGGTGGGGGCAGGGGTACTGAAGCTTTCTTT. Its protein product is CASSLGGGRGTEAFF.

This chain joins TRBV10-2 and TRBJ2-3; the D gene is possibly TRBD2 (6 bases). The CDR3 is 19 residues long. V dropped 3 bases and J dropped 0 bases, with 22 bases sitting between them. In germline, CDR1 is WSHSY, CDR2 SAAADI. The CDR3 loop is CASSDLTGTSGSSTDTQYF. The CDR3 region has the DNA TGCGCCAGCAGTGATCTCACGGGAACCAGCGGGTCTAGCACAGATACGCAGTATTTT.

This chain joins TRBV28 and TRBJ1-2; D is possibly TRBD1 (6 bases). The ends were cut back, 5 bases at V and 4 bases at J, with 14 bases in the middle. Per the germline V gene, CDR1 is MDHEN and CDR2 is SYDVKM. This CDR3 region has 14 residues. The CDR3 region is CASSPTGPPYGYTF. CDR3 bases: TGTGCCAGCAGTCCTACAGGGCCTCCCTATGGCTACACCTTC.

The sample holds one count of this clone. The junction departs from germline at one end; a sequencing error may be responsible. This chain joins TRBV11-2 and TRBJ2-7; D is undetermined. The CDR3 loop spans 15 amino acids. Germline V gene sequence: CDR1 SGHAT, CDR2 FQNNGV. The CDR3 DNA reads as TGTGCCAACAGCGATATTAAAAGTTCAACCTACGAGCAGTACTTC. It encodes CANSDIKSSTYEQYF.

This chain joins TRBV30 and TRBJ1-1; D remains unclear. V was cut by 1 base and J by 2 bases, with 8 bases left in between. CDR1 and CDR2 (germline): GTSNPN, SVGIG (reference sequence). CDR3 size: 13 residues. CDR3 sequence reads: CAWSDSSNTEAFF. The DNA for the CDR3 is TGTGCCTGGAGTGACAGCTCCAACACTGAAGCTTTCTTT.

The chain employs TRBV10-3 and TRBJ1-2, with D unresolved. V dropped 6 bases and J dropped 6 bases, with 11 bases sitting between them. CDR1 is ENHRY, CDR2 SYGVKD, per germline. The CDR3 runs 12 residues. As DNA, the CDR3 is TGTGCCATCAGGGGCTCGCTCCATGGCTACACCTTC. This gives the protein CAIRGSLHGYTF.

Comments on this clone: Other DNA variants within this sample encode the same CDR3. This sequence joins TRBV6-5 and TRBJ1-1, with D tentatively TRBD1 (5 bases). This CDR3 is 13 amino acids long. Germline CDR1 and CDR2: MNHEY and SVGAGI. The germline V and J ends were trimmed by 5 bases and 1 base, with 8 bases remaining between them. CDR3 sequence (DNA): TGTGCCAGCAGTCTCGGACAGAACACTGAAGCTTTCTTT. Amino acid sequence: CASSLGQNTEAFF.

This rearrangement joins TRBV30 to TRBJ1-5, with D perhaps matching TRBD1 (5 bases). There are 14 residues in the CDR3. Germline loops: CDR1 GTSNPN, CDR2 SVGIG (reference sequence). V was cut by 4 bases and J by 6 bases, with 16 bases left in between. The CDR3 sequence is CAWTRDTGGQPQHF. CDR3 sequence (DNA): TGTGCCTGGACACGAGATACAGGCGGTCAGCCCCAGCATTTT.

This clone was detected once. The CDR3 spells CAISLLATGNTIYF. In DNA form, the CDR3 reads TGTGCCATATCCCTACTTGCGACTGGAAACACCATATATTTT. This rearrangement joins TRBV10-3 to TRBJ1-3; D ambiguous. Per germline, CDR1 ENHRY and CDR2 SYGVKD. The CDR3 extends over 14 amino acids. V was cut by 9 bases and J by 2 bases, with 14 bases left in between.

The chain uses TRBV5-4 and TRBJ2-2, with 7 positions matching TRBD2. V was clipped by 0 bases and J by 2 bases; unmatched bases: 4. Germline-derived CDR1 and CDR2 are SGHNT and YYREEE (reference sequence). The CDR3 consists of 16 residues. CDR3 DNA: TGTGCCAGCAGCTTGGGGGCTAGCGGCAACACCGGGGAGCTGTTTTTT. It yields the protein CASSLGASGNTGELFF.

Only one count was recorded for this clone. Other DNA sequences from this sample encode an identical CDR3 as well. The genes are TRBV28 and TRBJ1-5; the match to TRBD1 covers 8 bases. CDR1 is MDHEN, CDR2 SYDVKM, per germline. The CDR3 contains 15 residues. V was clipped by 3 bases and J by 4 bases; unmatched bases: 5. CDR3 protein: CASSFHRGVNQPQHF. The CDR3 DNA reads TGTGCCAGCAGTTTTCACAGGGGGGTAAATCAGCCCCAGCATTTT.